The 30 T cell receptor beta chains listed next were all sequenced from one sample in a study of cytomegalovirus exposure and HLA in healthy donors. 60 Vbeta and 13 Jbeta primers were used in PCR. Produced via immunoSEQ multiplex PCR; TCRdb's table is partial and in-frame only. The sample holds 130,000 or so clones, around three quarters seen once. Sample: PBMCs. These TCRs come from a man aged 18 to 29 in good health and CMV-seropositive.

This rearrangement joins TRBV6-4 to TRBJ1-1; D possibly corresponds to TRBD1 (5 bases). Germline CDR1 reads MRHNA; CDR2 reads SNTAGT. The CDR3 runs to 15 residues. Trimming removed 0 bases at V and 4 bases at J, with 12 bases between. CDR3 coding DNA: TGTGCCAGCAGTGACTCGATTCAGGGATCCACTGAAGCTTTCTTT. Protein product: CASSDSIQGSTEAFF.

The rearrangement links TRBV7-2 to TRBJ1-4; 9 bases match TRBD1. The CDR3 extends over 15 amino acids. The J segment lost 11 bases and the V segment lost 4 bases, leaving 11 bases of the junction unmatched. Per the germline V gene, CDR1 is SGHTA and CDR2 is FQGNSA. CDR3 sequence: CASSSTGTGSDKLFF. The CDR3 DNA reads TGTGCCAGCAGCTCGACCGGGACAGGGTCAGATAAACTGTTTTTT.

This chain joins TRBV4-1 and TRBJ1-2, with D unclear. This CDR3 region has 17 residues. Trimming took 4 bases from V and 2 from J, leaving 20 bases between them. CDR1 and CDR2 (germline): MGHRA, YSYEKL. The CDR3 region is CASSLRLESDLNYGYTF. The CDR3 bases are TGCGCCAGCAGCCTCAGACTAGAATCGGACCTCAACTATGGCTACACCTTC.

V is TRBV29-1 and J is TRBJ1-1, with 8 bases fitting TRBD1. Losses at the gene ends were 8 bases for V and 5 bases for J; bases not matched to a gene: 13. The CDR3 extends over 14 amino acids. Germline V gene sequence: CDR1 SQVTM, CDR2 ANQGSEA. This chain's CDR3 is CSPLGQGETTEAFF. The CDR3 DNA reads TGCAGCCCACTTGGACAGGGAGAAACTACTGAAGCTTTCTTT.

This sequence joins TRBV15 and TRBJ1-4, with a possible D match to TRBD1 (6 bases). Trimming left V 2 bases short and J 3 bases short, with 10 bases between. Germline CDR1 and CDR2: LNHNV and YYDKDF (reference sequence). The CDR3 extends over 15 amino acids. CDR3 in amino acids: CATSRPGTSNEKLFF. For the CDR3, the DNA is TGTGCCACCAGCAGACCCGGGACATCTAATGAAAAACTGTTTTTT. The variable domain in full, with the rest retrieved from reference TRBV15 and TRBJ1-4, is DAMVIQNPRYQVTQFGKPVTLSCSQTLNHNVMYWYQQKSSQAPKLLFHYYDKDFNNEADTPDNFQSRRPNTSFCFLDIRSPGLGDTAMYLCATSRPGTSNEKLFFGSGTQLSVL.

In this sample, this clone turned up once. V and J are TRBV5-4 and TRBJ2-5; D is uncertain. The end of the DNA fits TRBJ2-7 better, so the J call may be wrong. Germline V CDR1 and CDR2: SGHNT, YYREEE (reference sequence). This CDR3 has 17 residues. Here the CDR3 reads CASSLGFGKRSSYEQYF. Here the CDR3 DNA reads TGTGCCAGCAGCTTGGGCTTCGGAAAGAGGAGCTCCTACGAGCAGTACTTC.

The chain couples TRBV27 to TRBJ1-5; 8 nucleotides align to TRBD1. CDR1 is MNHEY and CDR2 is SMNVEV in the germline V gene (reference sequence). With 4 bases clipped from V and 3 bases from J, the junction kept 11 bases outside the gene matches. The CDR3 loop spans 17 amino acids. CDR3: CASSYTGGMGANQPQHF. The CDR3 DNA is TGTGCCAGCAGTTACACAGGGGGTATGGGGGCCAATCAGCCCCAGCATTTT.

The rearrangement joins TRBV2 to TRBJ1-1; no definite D call. The CDR3 runs 13 residues. The V end lost 9 bases, the J end lost 0 bases, and 11 bases lay between the germline ends. Per the germline V gene, CDR1 is SNHLY and CDR2 is FYNNEI. CDR3 in amino acids: CARLESMNTEAFF. CDR3 DNA sequence: TGTGCCAGGCTAGAATCCATGAACACTGAAGCTTTCTTT.

The chain couples TRBV5-4 to TRBJ1-2; D call uncertain. The V and J ends lost 1 base and 1 base respectively, with 11 bases between them. The length of the CDR3 is 15 residues. Germline assignment: CDR1 SGHNT and CDR2 YYREEE (reference sequence). The DNA of the CDR3 is TGTGCCAGCAGCTTGAACAGCGGAGTTAACTATGGCTACACCTTC. Translation: CASSLNSGVNYGYTF.

The chain employs TRBV4-2 and TRBJ2-7, with TRBD1 identical over 8 bases. In germline, CDR1 is LGHNA, CDR2 YNFKEQ. CDR3 length: 12 amino acids. V shed 6 bases and J 3 bases; nucleotides not matched to a gene: 1. The CDR3 nucleotides read TGTGCCAGCAGGGACAGGGACTACGAGCAGTACTTC. Translated, it gives CASRDRDYEQYF.

This clone was observed a handful of times. This chain links TRBV4-1 with TRBJ2-1; 10 bases line up with TRBD2. CDR3 length equals 17 residues. The junction had 6 bases not matched to a gene; V was cut back by 3 bases and J by 1 base. CDR1 is MGHRA, CDR2 YSYEKL, per germline. The CDR3 coding sequence is TGCGCCAGCAGCCATAGTGAGCGGGGGGGATCCTACAATGAGCAGTTCTTC. Translated: CASSHSERGGSYNEQFF.

This clone has a handful of counts. V and J are TRBV5-6 and TRBJ2-7, with 7 bases that match TRBD1. V lost 4 bases to trimming and J lost 6 bases; unmatched junction nucleotides: 4. Per germline, CDR1 SGHDT and CDR2 YYEEEE. The CDR3 is 12 amino acids. The CDR3 loop reads CASSGTGVEQYF. The CDR3 nucleotides read TGTGCCAGCAGCGGAACAGGGGTCGAGCAGTACTTC.

The chain carries TRBV7-3 and TRBJ2-7; the match to TRBD1 covers 7 bases. The CDR3 sequence is 15 residues long. CDR1 is SGHTA, CDR2 FQGTGA, per germline. J gave up 4 bases and V 0 bases, and 6 bases lay outside the gene matches. CDR3 amino acids: CASSLTGQPSYEQYF. CDR3 nucleotide sequence: TGTGCCAGCAGCTTAACGGGACAGCCTTCATACGAGCAGTACTTC.

The rearrangement links TRBV11-2 to TRBJ2-1; 9 bases are shared with TRBD2. Germline V gene sequence: CDR1 SGHAT, CDR2 FQNNGV. The J segment lost 3 bases and the V segment lost 5 bases, leaving 2 bases of the junction unmatched. The CDR3 totals 14 residues. The CDR3 sequence: CASSPTSGYNEQFF. The CDR3 nucleotides read TGTGCCAGCAGCCCGACTAGCGGCTACAATGAGCAGTTCTTC. Full variable domain (remainder filled in from reference TRBV11-2 and TRBJ2-1): EAGVAQSPRYKIIEKRQSVAFWCNPISGHATLYWYQQILGQGPKLLIQFQNNGVVDDSQLPKDRFSAERLKGVDSTLKIQPAKLEDSAVYLCASSPTSGYNEQFFGPGTRLTVL.

To note about this clone: A junction boundary mismatches the germline segment, possibly from a read error. The rearrangement joins TRBV5-4 to TRBJ2-2; a weak D match, TRBD2 (6 bases). CDR3 length: 13 residues. Looked up from germline, CDR1 is SGHNT and CDR2 is YYREEE (reference sequence). CDR3 sequence (DNA): TGTGCCAGCAGCGGAGCCTGGACCGGGGGGCTGTTTTTT. Translation gives CASSGAWTGGLFF.

The rearrangement joins TRBV19 to TRBJ2-3, with 8 bases identical to TRBD2. J was trimmed by 3 bases and V by 5 bases; bases with no gene match: 13. The CDR3 is 17 residues long. Germline-derived CDR1 and CDR2 are LNHDA and SQIVND (reference sequence). CDR3 in amino acids: CASSSRLARGSTDTQYF. The CDR3, as DNA: TGTGCCAGTAGTTCTCGACTAGCGCGGGGAAGTACAGATACGCAGTATTTT.

This chain joins TRBV19 and TRBJ1-5, with TRBD1 identical over 9 bases. The germline V gene encodes CDR1 LNHDA and CDR2 SQIVND (reference sequence). Trimming removed 7 bases from V and 3 bases from J; junction bases left unmatched: 7. This CDR3 is 15 amino acids long. CDR3 sequence reads: CASNVGTGYNQPQHF. The DNA for the CDR3 is TGTGCCAGTAATGTCGGGACAGGGTACAATCAGCCCCAGCATTTT.

V usage is TRBV6-5 and J usage is TRBJ1-6; maybe TRBD1 (6 bases). This CDR3 is 15 amino acids long. Germline V gene data show CDR1 as MNHEY and CDR2 as SVGAGI. The V gene lost 2 bases and the J gene lost 7 bases, with 12 bases spanning the gap. CDR3 residues: CASSYGGATNSPLHF. The CDR3 nucleotides are TGTGCCAGCAGTTACGGGGGGGCCACGAATTCACCCCTCCACTTT.

The chain is built from TRBV27 and TRBJ1-1, with 9 bases identical to TRBD1. The CDR3 has 14 residues. Trimming took 6 bases from V and 9 from J; bases not matched to a gene: 11. Germline CDR1 reads MNHEY; CDR2 reads SMNVEV (reference sequence). This CDR3 reads CASSLTGQGLKAFF. For the CDR3, the DNA is TGTGCCAGCAGCCTCACCGGACAGGGGTTGAAAGCTTTCTTT.

Only one count was recorded for this clone. This sequence joins TRBV7-8 and TRBJ2-3; 7 bases fit TRBD2. The CDR3 is made up of 15 amino acids. Unmatched junction bases numbered 7, after V lost 3 bases and J lost 4 bases. The V gene's germline CDR1 is SGHVS and CDR2 FQNEAQ. CDR3 in amino acids: CASSFRGLEPDTQYF. The CDR3 DNA sequence: TGTGCCAGCAGCTTTCGAGGACTAGAACCAGATACGCAGTATTTT.

Only one count was recorded for this clone. V and J are TRBV14 and TRBJ1-6; 11 bases line up with TRBD1. Trimming took 1 base from V and 9 from J; bases not matched to a gene: 2. Germline-derived CDR1 and CDR2 are SGHDN and FVKESK. The CDR3 contains 15 residues. The CDR3, as DNA: TGTGCCAGCAGCCAAGGGACAGGGGGCGGTTCACCCCTCCACTTT. It is translated as CASSQGTGGGSPLHF.

V gene TRBV7-8 combines with J gene TRBJ2-3; 10 bases are shared with TRBD2. The CDR3 is made up of 14 amino acids. Unmatched junction bases numbered 4, after V lost 8 bases and J lost 2 bases. Germline V gene sequence: CDR1 SGHVS, CDR2 FQNEAQ. The CDR3 bases are TGTGCCAGCCAGCGGGGGGGAAACACAGATACGCAGTATTTT. Its translation is CASQRGGNTDTQYF.

V is TRBV9 and J is TRBJ2-1, with 11 positions matching TRBD2. The CDR3 runs to 15 residues. Looked up from germline, CDR1 is SGDLS and CDR2 is YYNGEE. V lost 0 bases to trimming and J lost 8 bases; unmatched junction nucleotides: 4. As DNA, the CDR3 is TGTGCCAGCAGCGTAGGCACTAGCGGGAGTCATGAGCAGTTCTTC. Its translation is CASSVGTSGSHEQFF. Supplemented by reference TRBV9 and TRBJ2-1, the full variable domain reads DSGVTQTPKHLITATGQRVTLRCSPRSGDLSVYWYQQSLDQGLQFLIQYYNGEERAKGNILERFSAQQFPDLHSELNLSSLELGDSALYFCASSVGTSGSHEQFFGPGTRLTVL.

CDR3 protein: CASSYHRSSNGNTIYF. The DNA for the CDR3 is TGTGCCAGCAGTTACCACAGGTCCAGTAATGGAAACACCATATATTTT. The rearrangement uses TRBV6-5 and TRBJ1-3, with a tentative D call TRBD1 (5 bases). With 2 bases removed from V and 3 bases from J, the gap between germline ends came to 14 bases. Germline CDR1 reads MNHEY; CDR2 reads SVGAGI. The CDR3 runs 16 residues.

This clone has a single count. V usage is TRBV14 and J usage is TRBJ1-5; TRBD1 is a possible D gene (5 bases). This CDR3 has 14 amino acids. The V gene lost 3 bases and the J gene lost 10 bases, with 16 bases spanning the gap. The germline V gene encodes CDR1 SGHDN and CDR2 FVKESK. CDR3 coding DNA: TGTGCCAGCAGCCAGGCAGGGCCCTTTACCCCCCAGCATTTT. Its protein is CASSQAGPFTPQHF.

The chain joins TRBV13 to TRBJ2-1; 9 bases line up with TRBD1. Germline CDR1 PRHDT, CDR2 FYEKMQ (reference sequence). The CDR3 is made up of 15 amino acids. Unmatched junction bases numbered 2, after V lost 2 bases and J lost 3 bases. This CDR3 reads CASSLSGQGYNEQFF. The CDR3 bases are TGTGCCAGCAGCTTATCGGGACAGGGCTACAATGAGCAGTTCTTC.

This chain joins TRBV9 and TRBJ1-1; TRBD1 agrees at 9 bases. The V gene end was trimmed by 5 bases and the J gene end by 11 bases; junction bases not matched to a gene: 13. The CDR3 consists of 14 residues. Per the germline V gene, CDR1 is SGDLS and CDR2 is YYNGEE. The CDR3: CASSEIHRGLGAFF. DNA of the CDR3: TGTGCCAGCAGTGAAATCCACAGGGGGCTCGGGGCTTTCTTT.

The genes are TRBV30 and TRBJ1-1; unclear D gene. The V gene lost 0 bases and the J gene lost 2 bases, with 7 bases spanning the gap. The CDR3 spans 13 residues. Germline CDR1 GTSNPN, CDR2 SVGIG (reference sequence). This chain's CDR3 is CAWSVELNTEAFF. The CDR3, as DNA: TGTGCCTGGAGTGTGGAACTAAACACTGAAGCTTTCTTT.

This clone has just one count. The chain combines TRBV5-8 with TRBJ1-6, with D uncertain. The CDR3 loop spans 13 amino acids. Germline assignment: CDR1 SGHTS and CDR2 YDEGEE. Trimming stripped 0 bases from V and 7 bases from J, with 5 bases between. CDR3 protein: CASSLALNSPLHF. In nucleotides, the CDR3 is TGTGCCAGCAGCTTGGCGTTGAATTCACCCCTCCACTTT.

The genes are TRBV19 and TRBJ2-3; 10 bases match TRBD1. The CDR3 consists of 16 residues. In germline, CDR1 is LNHDA, CDR2 SQIVND (reference sequence). V was clipped by 5 bases and J by 3 bases; unmatched bases: 8. The CDR3 sequence: CASSLLTGGATDTQYF. The DNA for the CDR3 is TGTGCCAGTAGTCTCCTGACAGGGGGCGCGACAGATACGCAGTATTTT.